The 30 T cell receptor beta chains in this list originate from one sample, sequenced in a study of CD8 T cells in Susac syndrome. RNA totalling about 0.45 to 1 ug underwent reverse transcription with random hexamers. TCRdb re-derived calls from the immunoSEQ multiplex PCR reads in MiXCR, one entry per CDR3 protein. The table includes approximately 280,000 distinct CDR3 sequences, around 83% detected once. Sequences were obtained from CD8+ T cells from PBMCs. The receptors originated from a human donor with multiple sclerosis.

This sequence joins TRBV14 and TRBJ1-2; 8 nucleotides agree with TRBD1. CDR3 size: 16 residues. CDR1 and CDR2 (germline): SGHDN, FVKESK. V dropped 0 bases and J dropped 3; count of bases not matched to a gene: 6. Here the CDR3 DNA reads TGTGCCAGCAGCCAAGACAGACAGGGGACCCACTATGGCTACACCTTC. Translation: CASSQDRQGTHYGYTF.

The genes are TRBV27 and TRBJ2-7; no clear D. The CDR3 is 13 amino acids. Between the trimmed V and J ends, which lost 8 bases and 3 bases, there was a span of 14 bases. In germline, CDR1 is MNHEY, CDR2 SMNVEV (reference sequence). The CDR3: CASATTAYYEQYF. The CDR3 DNA follows: TGTGCCAGCGCCACTACCGCTTACTACGAGCAGTACTTC.

This chain joins TRBV20-1 and TRBJ1-1; D not resolved. Between the trimmed V and J ends, which lost 6 bases and 6 bases, there was a span of 26 bases. Looked up from germline, CDR1 is DFQATT and CDR2 is SNEGSKA (reference sequence). The CDR3 spans 16 residues. The CDR3 region has the DNA TGCAGTGCAAGGGCCGTGGTAAAACACAGTGGGGCTGAAGCTTTCTTT. It encodes CSARAVVKHSGAEAFF.

This clonotype was seen a single time. This chain links TRBV11-3 with TRBJ2-2, with 8 bases fitting TRBD2. The junction had 4 bases not matched to a gene; V was cut back by 6 bases and J by 1 base. CDR3 length: 15 residues. The germline CDR1 and CDR2 sequences are SGHNT and YENEEA. CDR3 DNA sequence: TGTGCCAGCAGACCCGGGGGGGAGAACACCGGGGAGCTGTTTTTT. Its translation: CASRPGGENTGELFF.

This rearrangement joins TRBV5-6 to TRBJ2-7; 7 bases align to TRBD1. The CDR3 spans 14 residues. The ends lost 4 bases at V and 1 base at J; junction bases unmatched: 5. From germline, CDR1 is SGHDT and CDR2 YYEEEE. Here the CDR3 reads CASSKGDSSYEQYF. DNA of the CDR3: TGTGCCAGCAGCAAAGGGGACAGTTCCTACGAGCAGTACTTC. The full variable domain, its missing parts supplied by reference TRBV5-6 and TRBJ2-7, is DAGVTQSPTHLIKTRGQQVTLRCSPKSGHDTVSWYQQALGQGPQFIFQYYEEEERQRGNFPDRFSGHQFPNYSSELNVNALLLGDSALYLCASSKGDSSYEQYFGPGTRLTVT.

V and J are TRBV10-2 and TRBJ1-5, with TRBD1 as a possible D gene (5 bases). From germline, CDR1 is WSHSY and CDR2 SAAADI. Deletions cut 2 bases from V and 2 bases from J, with 13 bases between. This CDR3 spans 16 amino acids. In nucleotides, the CDR3 is TGCGCCAGCAGTGAGCCGACCCGGGGCGGCAATCAGCCCCAGCATTTT. Translating gives CASSEPTRGGNQPQHF.

The chain links TRBV10-3 to TRBJ2-5, with 8 positions matching TRBD2. Germline assignment: CDR1 ENHRY and CDR2 SYGVKD. V was pared by 3 bases and J by 3 bases, with 6 bases of the junction left unmatched. The CDR3 sequence is 15 residues long. CDR3: CAISDVGAGEETQYF. The CDR3 DNA reads as TGTGCCATCAGTGATGTCGGAGCGGGAGAAGAGACCCAGTACTTC.

The rearrangement links TRBV13 to TRBJ2-1, with D possibly TRBD1 on 6 matching bases. Germline CDR1 is PRHDT and CDR2 is FYEKMQ (reference sequence). This CDR3 contains 14 residues. With 4 bases removed from V and 4 bases from J, the gap between germline ends came to 11 bases. The CDR3 here is CASSSSTGYNEQFF. CDR3 in DNA: TGTGCCAGCAGCTCCAGCACAGGGTACAATGAGCAGTTCTTC.

This clonotype was counted a single time. The chain joins TRBV5-4 to TRBJ1-1; D remains unclear. The CDR3 totals 15 residues. Trimming took off 1 base at V and 1 base at J, with 11 bases between the two ends. CDR1 is SGHNT and CDR2 is YYREEE in the germline V gene (reference sequence). The CDR3 sequence is CASSLFRGRNTEAFF. CDR3 coding DNA: TGTGCCAGCAGCTTGTTCCGAGGGAGGAACACTGAAGCTTTCTTT.

V and J are TRBV28 and TRBJ1-6; D remains ambiguous. Deletions cut 2 bases from V and 7 bases from J, with 6 bases between. The germline V gene encodes CDR1 MDHEN and CDR2 SYDVKM. The CDR3 contains 13 residues. The CDR3: CASSLTENSPLHF. The CDR3 coding sequence is TGTGCCAGCAGTTTAACAGAAAATTCACCCCTCCACTTT. Complete variable domain (other parts from reference TRBV28 and TRBJ1-6): DVKVTQSSRYLVKRTGEKVFLECVQDMDHENMFWYRQDPGLGLRLIYFSYDVKMKEKGDIPEGYSVSREKKERFSLILESASTNQTSMYLCASSLTENSPLHFGNGTRLTVT.

The chain recombines TRBV6-2 or TRBV6-3 with TRBJ2-1; perhaps TRBD2 as D (6 bases). Germline-derived CDR1 and CDR2 are MNHEY and SVGEGT. V was cut by 8 bases and J by 7 bases, with 12 bases left in between. The CDR3 contains 12 residues. CDR3 in amino acids: CASWDSLNEQFF. CDR3 in DNA: TGTGCCAGCTGGGACTCATTGAATGAGCAGTTCTTC.

The rearrangement uses TRBV7-9 and TRBJ2-7, with 10 bases that match TRBD1. Germline V CDR1 and CDR2: SEHNR, FQNEAQ (reference sequence). The CDR3 extends over 13 amino acids. The junction had 8 bases not matched to a gene; V was cut back by 8 bases and J by 7 bases. CDR3: CASRLGTGVEQYF. The CDR3 nucleotides are TGTGCCAGCCGTCTCGGGACAGGGGTTGAGCAGTACTTC.

This sequence joins TRBV6-5 and TRBJ2-5; 7 nucleotides match TRBD2. Per germline, CDR1 MNHEY and CDR2 SVGAGI. With 3 bases clipped from V and 5 bases from J, the junction kept 6 bases outside the gene matches. This CDR3 spans 14 amino acids. CDR3: CASSYRLAGETQYF. CDR3 nucleotide sequence: TGTGCCAGCAGTTATCGACTAGCTGGGGAGACCCAGTACTTC.

This clonotype showed up just a few times. This chain links TRBV6-5 with TRBJ2-7; 7 positions agree with TRBD1. V shed 4 bases and J 0 bases; nucleotides not matched to a gene: 6. The CDR3 runs 15 residues. Germline V gene sequence: CDR1 MNHEY, CDR2 SVGAGI. CDR3: CASSLTGPFSYEQYF. Here the CDR3 DNA reads TGTGCCAGCAGTTTGACAGGGCCCTTCTCCTACGAGCAGTACTTC.

Only a few counts were recorded for this clonotype. V gene TRBV7-9 combines with J gene TRBJ2-2, with D maybe TRBD1 (6 bases). Germline lookup yields CDR1 SEHNR and CDR2 FQNEAQ (reference sequence). Between the trimmed V and J ends, which lost 6 bases and 4 bases, there was a span of 21 bases. This CDR3 is built from 17 residues. CDR3 protein: CASSGERQASSTGELFF. CDR3 sequence (DNA): TGTGCCAGCAGTGGGGAGAGACAGGCGTCGTCCACCGGGGAGCTGTTTTTT. The whole variable domain, remainder taken from reference TRBV7-9 and TRBJ2-2, is DTGVSQNPRHKITKRGQNVTFRCDPISEHNRLYWYRQTLGQGPEFLTYFQNEAQLEKSRLLSDRFSAERPKGSFSTLEIQRTEQGDSAMYLCASSGERQASSTGELFFGEGSRLTVL.

This chain links TRBV28 with TRBJ1-4, with D perhaps matching TRBD1 (6 bases). There are 15 residues in the CDR3. Trimming took 5 bases from V and 4 from J, leaving 14 bases between them. The germline gives CDR1 MDHEN, CDR2 SYDVKM. The CDR3: CASSEGTWDNEKLFF. The CDR3 DNA reads TGTGCCAGCAGTGAGGGGACATGGGATAATGAAAAACTGTTTTTT.

The chain links TRBV12-3 or TRBV12-4 to TRBJ2-3, with 8 bases that match TRBD2. The CDR3 loop spans 16 amino acids. V was clipped by 0 bases and J by 3 bases; unmatched bases: 5. For the CDR3, the DNA is TGTGCCAGCAGTTTAGCGGGCGGGAGGAGGACAGATACGCAGTATTTT. As protein: CASSLAGGRRTDTQYF.

This clonotype was counted once. The chain is built from TRBV30 and TRBJ1-2, with 10 bases fitting TRBD1. In germline, CDR1 is GTSNPN, CDR2 SVGIG (reference sequence). The CDR3 totals 14 residues. V shed 2 bases and J 7 bases; nucleotides not matched to a gene: 7. The DNA of the CDR3 is TGTGCCTGGAGTCTCCTGACAGGGGGCGCTGGCTACACCTTC. Translating gives CAWSLLTGGAGYTF. Combining the CDR3 with reference TRBV30 and TRBJ1-2 gives the whole variable domain SQTIHQWPATLVQPVGSPLSLECTVEGTSNPNLYWYRQAAGRGLQLLFYSVGIGQISSEVPQNLSASRPQDRQFILSSKKLLLSDSGFYLCAWSLLTGGAGYTFGSGTRLTVV.

The chain links TRBV25-1 to TRBJ2-3, with D possibly being TRBD2 (5 bases). The CDR3 is made up of 11 amino acids. Germline V gene lookup returns CDR1 MGHDK and CDR2 SYGVNS. Deletions cut 11 bases from V and 4 bases from J, with 10 bases between. This CDR3 reads CALRGPDTQYF. DNA of the CDR3: TGTGCCTTAAGAGGGCCAGATACGCAGTATTTT.

The chain uses TRBV7-9 and TRBJ2-1, with 15 bases fitting TRBD2. The trim removed 5 bases at V and 4 bases at J, leaving 6 bases unmatched. This CDR3 is 17 amino acids long. CDR1 and CDR2 (germline): SEHNR, FQNEAQ (reference sequence). CDR3 region: CASSGLAGGPNYNEQFF. In DNA, the CDR3 is TGTGCCAGCAGCGGACTAGCGGGAGGGCCAAATTACAATGAGCAGTTCTTC.

CDR3 coding DNA: TGTGCCAGCAGCCAAGGGGGCACTGAAGCTTTCTTT. Translating it yields CASSQGGTEAFF. V is TRBV14 and J is TRBJ1-1; unclear D gene. V was clipped by 1 base and J by 4 bases, with 4 bases between them. CDR3 length: 12 residues. Germline assignment: CDR1 SGHDN and CDR2 FVKESK.

The count of this clonotype is one. V usage is TRBV11-2 and J usage is TRBJ2-1; 12 positions agree with TRBD2. Germline trimming cut 4 bases from V and 5 bases from J; bases unmatched to any gene: 15. CDR1 and CDR2 from the germline V gene are SGHAT and FQNNGV. This CDR3 contains 19 residues. CDR3 loop: CASSWRLAGVLGLDNEQFF. CDR3 coding DNA: TGTGCCAGCAGCTGGAGACTAGCGGGAGTTTTAGGCCTTGACAATGAGCAGTTCTTC.

This clonotype was detected a few times. The chain links TRBV27 to TRBJ1-4; no reliable D call. The V gene's germline CDR1 is MNHEY and CDR2 SMNVEV (reference sequence). The ends were cut back, 10 bases at V and 9 bases at J, with 12 bases in the middle. The CDR3 consists of 11 residues. The CDR3 protein is CATGLRKKLFF. The CDR3 region has the DNA TGTGCCACCGGTCTGAGGAAAAAACTGTTTTTT.

The CDR3 DNA follows: TGTGCCAGCAGTACTAGTAGGGCTCGGGGCTACAATGAGCAGTTCTTC. Translating it yields CASSTSRARGYNEQFF. The V and J genes are TRBV28 and TRBJ2-1, with D maybe TRBD2 (5 bases). The germline CDR1 and CDR2 sequences are MDHEN and SYDVKM. CDR3 size: 16 residues. Trimming stripped 5 bases from V and 3 bases from J, with 17 bases between. Based on the CDR3 plus reference TRBV28 and TRBJ2-1, the full variable domain is DVKVTQSSRYLVKRTGEKVFLECVQDMDHENMFWYRQDPGLGLRLIYFSYDVKMKEKGDIPEGYSVSREKKERFSLILESASTNQTSMYLCASSTSRARGYNEQFFGPGTRLTVL.

The chain has TRBV10-3 and TRBJ2-1; D perhaps matches TRBD1 (5 bases). The CDR3 has 15 amino acids. V lost 0 bases and J 6 bases, leaving 12 bases between the germline ends. Germline V gives CDR1 ENHRY, CDR2 SYGVKD. CDR3: CAISESRGPFNEQFF. The CDR3 DNA is TGTGCCATCAGTGAGTCTAGGGGTCCATTCAATGAGCAGTTCTTC.

The chain combines TRBV14 with TRBJ2-5; no definite D call. This CDR3 is built from 12 residues. The V gene lost 4 bases and the J gene lost 10 bases, with 13 bases spanning the gap. Germline V gene data show CDR1 as SGHDN and CDR2 as FVKESK. CDR3 amino acids: CASSPPDSVQYF. CDR3 nucleotides: TGTGCCAGCAGCCCTCCAGACTCGGTCCAGTACTTC. Full variable domain (remainder filled in from reference TRBV14 and TRBJ2-5): EAGVTQFPSHSVIEKGQTVTLRCDPISGHDNLYWYRRVMGKEIKFLLHFVKESKQDESGMPNNRFLAERTGGTYSTLKVQPAELEDSGVYFCASSPPDSVQYFGPGTRLLVL.

The chain joins TRBV6-5 to TRBJ2-3, with D possibly TRBD2 on 6 matching bases. V dropped 4 bases and J dropped 6 bases, with 14 bases sitting between them. The CDR3 spans 14 residues. The germline V gene has CDR1 MNHEY and CDR2 SVGAGI. The CDR3 spells CASSWDFSRDTQYF. CDR3 DNA: TGTGCCAGCAGTTGGGACTTCTCGAGGGATACGCAGTATTTT.

The chain carries TRBV20-1 and TRBJ2-7; D unresolved. V lost 0 bases, J lost 2 bases, and 8 bases lay in between. The CDR3 sequence is 13 residues long. The germline gives CDR1 DFQATT, CDR2 SNEGSKA (reference sequence). CDR3 amino acids: CSARDLDPYEQYF. The CDR3 nucleotides read TGCAGTGCTAGAGATCTGGACCCCTACGAGCAGTACTTC.

The chain employs TRBV5-1 and TRBJ2-7; 8 positions agree with TRBD1. The V gene end was trimmed by 4 bases and the J gene end by 4 bases; junction bases not matched to a gene: 13. CDR3 length: 16 amino acids. The germline CDR1 and CDR2 sequences are SGHRS and YFSETQ. CDR3 nucleotides: TGCGCCAGCAGCCCGAGGACAGGGCGCCTTCCGTACGAGCAGTACTTC. Its translation is CASSPRTGRLPYEQYF.

This clonotype has a handful of counts. V usage is TRBV9 and J usage is TRBJ1-2, with TRBD1 as a possible D gene (5 bases). The germline gives CDR1 SGDLS, CDR2 YYNGEE. This CDR3 comprises 12 residues. V lost 7 bases and J 2 bases, leaving 9 bases between the germline ends. As DNA, the CDR3 is TGTGCCAGCTTAGACAGAAACTATGGCTACACCTTC. Encoded protein: CASLDRNYGYTF.